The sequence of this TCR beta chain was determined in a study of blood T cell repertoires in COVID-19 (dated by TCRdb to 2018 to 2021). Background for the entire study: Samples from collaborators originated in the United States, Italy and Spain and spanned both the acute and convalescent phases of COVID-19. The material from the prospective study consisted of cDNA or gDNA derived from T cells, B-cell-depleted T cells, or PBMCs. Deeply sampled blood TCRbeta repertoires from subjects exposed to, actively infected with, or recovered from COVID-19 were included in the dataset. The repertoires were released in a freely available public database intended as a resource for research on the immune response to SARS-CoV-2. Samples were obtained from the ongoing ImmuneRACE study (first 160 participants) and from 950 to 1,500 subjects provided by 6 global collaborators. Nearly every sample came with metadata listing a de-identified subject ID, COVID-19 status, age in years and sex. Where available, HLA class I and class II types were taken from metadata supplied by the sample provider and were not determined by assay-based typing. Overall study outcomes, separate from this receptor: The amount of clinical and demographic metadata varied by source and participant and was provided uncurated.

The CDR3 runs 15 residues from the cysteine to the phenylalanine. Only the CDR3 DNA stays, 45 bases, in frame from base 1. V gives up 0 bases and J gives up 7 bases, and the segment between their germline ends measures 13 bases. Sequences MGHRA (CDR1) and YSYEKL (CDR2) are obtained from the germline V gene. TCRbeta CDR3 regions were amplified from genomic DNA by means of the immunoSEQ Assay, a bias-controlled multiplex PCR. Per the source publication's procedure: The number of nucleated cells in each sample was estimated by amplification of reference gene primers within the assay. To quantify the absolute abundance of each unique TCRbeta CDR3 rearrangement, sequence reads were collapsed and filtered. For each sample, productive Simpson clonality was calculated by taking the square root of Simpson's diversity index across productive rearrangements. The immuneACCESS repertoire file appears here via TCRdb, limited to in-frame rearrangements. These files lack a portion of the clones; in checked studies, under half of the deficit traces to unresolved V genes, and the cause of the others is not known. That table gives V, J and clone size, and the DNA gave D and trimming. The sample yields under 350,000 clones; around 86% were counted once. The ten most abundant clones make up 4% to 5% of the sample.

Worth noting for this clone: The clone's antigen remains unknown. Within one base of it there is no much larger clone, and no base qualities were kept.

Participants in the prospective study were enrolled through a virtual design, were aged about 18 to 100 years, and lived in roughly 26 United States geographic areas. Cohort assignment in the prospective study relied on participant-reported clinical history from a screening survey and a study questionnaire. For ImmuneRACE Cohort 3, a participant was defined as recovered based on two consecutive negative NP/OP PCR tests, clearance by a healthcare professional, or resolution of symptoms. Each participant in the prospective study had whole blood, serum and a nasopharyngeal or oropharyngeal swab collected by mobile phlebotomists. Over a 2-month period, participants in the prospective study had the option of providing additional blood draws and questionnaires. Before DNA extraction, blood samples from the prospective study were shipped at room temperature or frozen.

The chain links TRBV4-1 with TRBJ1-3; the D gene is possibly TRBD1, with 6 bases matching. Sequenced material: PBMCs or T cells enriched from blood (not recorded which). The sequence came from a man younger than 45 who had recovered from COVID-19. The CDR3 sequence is CASSQDADRLNTIYF. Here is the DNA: TGCGCCAGCAGCCAAGATGCCGACAGGCTTAACACCATATATTTT.